This T cell receptor beta chain was retrieved from a study of long-term antiretroviral therapy in people with HIV. CDR1 and CDR2 (germline): SGHTA, FQGNSA. CDR3 length: 14 amino acids. Trimming pared 0 bases from V and 2 bases from J, leaving 8 bases between. Study findings and constraints: An increase in diversity followed ART, yet levels stayed below transplant donor controls. Data on ART adherence, viral resistance or therapy changes were unavailable. Dominating the repertoire at all time points were the clones that expanded before ART.

An immunoSEQ assay, version v3.0, was performed at survey level. Method: immunoSEQ multiplex PCR; TCRdb's copy keeps in-frame clones and lacks some. The sample has approximately 25,000 clones, around 90% seen once. Remarks on this clone: Antigen unknown.

The source is a man in his thirties or forties with HIV. The rearrangement uses TRBV7-2 and TRBJ2-7; D remains ambiguous. The starting material was unsorted PBMCs, obtained almost 4.6 years after starting antiretroviral therapy. The CDR3 loop reads CASSLAGVTYEQYF. CDR3 DNA: TGTGCCAGCAGCTTAGCGGGCGTAACCTACGAGCAGTACTTC.